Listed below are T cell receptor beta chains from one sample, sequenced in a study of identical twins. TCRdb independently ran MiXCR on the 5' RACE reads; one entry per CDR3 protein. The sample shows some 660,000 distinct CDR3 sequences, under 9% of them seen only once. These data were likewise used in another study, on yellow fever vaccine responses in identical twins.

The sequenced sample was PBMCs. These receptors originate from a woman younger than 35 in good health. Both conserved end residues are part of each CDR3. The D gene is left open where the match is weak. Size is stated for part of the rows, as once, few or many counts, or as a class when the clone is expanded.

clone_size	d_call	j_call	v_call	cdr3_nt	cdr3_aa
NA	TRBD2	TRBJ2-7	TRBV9	TGTGCCAGCAGCGTAGTAGCGGGAGGCCTGGACGAGCAGTACTTC	CASSVVAGGLDEQYF
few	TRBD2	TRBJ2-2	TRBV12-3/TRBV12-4	TGTGCCAGCAGTTTAGCAAGACTAGCGGGAGGGGGCGGGGAGCTGTTTTTT	CASSLARLAGGGGELFF
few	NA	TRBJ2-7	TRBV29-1	TGCAGCTGTCAGAGTAACTCCTACGAGCAGTACTTC	CSCQSNSYEQYF
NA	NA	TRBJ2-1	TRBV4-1	TGCGCCAGCAGCCAAAGTCCCAGCCATGTCTCCTACAATGAGCAGTTCTTC	CASSQSPSHVSYNEQFF
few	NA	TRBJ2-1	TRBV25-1	TGTGCCAGCAGTGACATCCCAGGGTCTGAGCAGTTCTTC	CASSDIPGSEQFF
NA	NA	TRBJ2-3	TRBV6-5	TGTGCCAGCAGTTACCCCGGAAGCACAGATACGCAGTATTTT	CASSYPGSTDTQYF
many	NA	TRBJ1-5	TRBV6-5	TGTGCCAGCAGTTACGGGGGCAGCATAACGCCCCAGCATTTT	CASSYGGSITPQHF
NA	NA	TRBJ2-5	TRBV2	TGTGCCAGCAGAGACGGCTTGTACCAAGAGACCCAGTACTTC	CASRDGLYQETQYF
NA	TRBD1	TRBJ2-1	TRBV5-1	TGCGCCAGCAGCTTGGGAGGACAGGGCGAGAATGAGCAGTTCTTC	CASSLGGQGENEQFF
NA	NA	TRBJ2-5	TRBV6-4	TGTGCCAGCAGTGACTCATGTAAAGTCGCGGAGACCCAGTACTTC	CASSDSCKVAETQYF
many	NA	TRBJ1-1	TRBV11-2	TGTGCCAGCGGCAAGACAGTGTTGAACACTGAAGCTTTCTTT	CASGKTVLNTEAFF
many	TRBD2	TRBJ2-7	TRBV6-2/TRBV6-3	TGTGCCAGCAGCCTCGTCTCGGGACTAGCGTCCTTC	CASSLVSGLASF
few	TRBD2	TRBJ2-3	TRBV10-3	TGTGCCATCAGTGAGTCCCTAGCGGGGGCAAGCACAGATACGCAGTATTTT	CAISESLAGASTDTQYF
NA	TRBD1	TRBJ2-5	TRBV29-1	TGCAGCGTTCACGGGACAGGGAAAGAGACCCAGTACTTC	CSVHGTGKETQYF
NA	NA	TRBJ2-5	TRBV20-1	TGCAGTGCTAGAGATGGGGTGAGAGTTCAAGAGACCCAGTACTTC	CSARDGVRVQETQYF
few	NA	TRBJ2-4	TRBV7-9	TGTGCCAGCAGCGCCCGCGGTAGGGGCAACATTCAGTACTTC	CASSARGRGNIQYF
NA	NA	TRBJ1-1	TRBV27	TGTGCCAGCAGGCCAAGAGGTAACACTGAAGCTTTCTTT	CASRPRGNTEAFF
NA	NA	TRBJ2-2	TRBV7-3	TGTGCCAGCAGCTTATATCCAGGGCCTACCGGGGAGCTGTTTTTT	CASSLYPGPTGELFF
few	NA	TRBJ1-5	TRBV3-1	TGTGCCAGCAGTCCTGGGAATAGCAATCAGCCCCAGCATTTT	CASSPGNSNQPQHF
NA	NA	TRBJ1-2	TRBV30	TGTGCCTGGAACTTGTTGACCAGACCCGCGGGAGACTATGGCTACACCTTC	CAWNLLTRPAGDYGYTF
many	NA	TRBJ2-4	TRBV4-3	TGCGCCAGCAGCCAAGATTCCCCTACAGGGTGGGACATTCAGTACTTC	CASSQDSPTGWDIQYF
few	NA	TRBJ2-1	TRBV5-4	TGTGCCAGCAGCTACTACTCGACAGCAAATGAGCAGTTCTTC	CASSYYSTANEQFF
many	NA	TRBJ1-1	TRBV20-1	TGCAGCACCGGTCAGGGTCTGAACACTGAAGCTTTCTTT	CSTGQGLNTEAFF
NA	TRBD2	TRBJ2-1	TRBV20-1	TGCAGTGCTAGAGATAGTAGCGGGGTGACTTACAATGAGCAGTTCTTC	CSARDSSGVTYNEQFF
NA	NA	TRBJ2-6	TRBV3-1	TGTGCCAGCAGCTTGAACCCCACAGGATCCCTCTCTGGGGCCAACGTCCTGACTTTC	CASSLNPTGSLSGANVLTF
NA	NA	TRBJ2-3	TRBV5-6	TGTGCCAGCAGCTTGTATACGGGCTCTAAGGCAGATACGCAGTATTTT	CASSLYTGSKADTQYF
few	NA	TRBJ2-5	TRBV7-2	TGTGCCAGCAGCTTAGGGGGAGCCATACAAGAGACCCAGTACTTC	CASSLGGAIQETQYF
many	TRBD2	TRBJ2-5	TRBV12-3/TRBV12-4	TGTGCCAGCAGTTTATTCTCTCCGGGACTAGCGGGAGGAGAGACCCAGTACTTC	CASSLFSPGLAGGETQYF
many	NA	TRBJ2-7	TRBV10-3	TGTGCCATCAGTTGGACCCCTGGAGCAGGGGACGAGCAGTACTTC	CAISWTPGAGDEQYF
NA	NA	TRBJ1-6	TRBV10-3	TGTGCCATCAGTGAAAGCGATTCACCCCTCCACTTT	CAISESDSPLHF
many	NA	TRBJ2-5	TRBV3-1	TGTGCCAGCAGCCAACCACGACGGGAGCAAGAGACCCAGTACTTC	CASSQPRREQETQYF
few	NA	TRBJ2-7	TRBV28	TGTGCCAGCAGTTTAGAATCTGGCAGGCTCTCCTACGAGCAGTACTTC	CASSLESGRLSYEQYF
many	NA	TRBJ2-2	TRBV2	TGTGCCAGCAGCGATACGACTATATTCACCGGGGAGCTGTTTTTT	CASSDTTIFTGELFF
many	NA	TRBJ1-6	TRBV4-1	TGCGCCAGCAGCCAAGATCCAGGGGCGGAATCACCCCTCCACTTT	CASSQDPGAESPLHF
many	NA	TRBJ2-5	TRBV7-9	TGTGCCAGCAGCTTAGAGGGAGTCCAAGAGACCCAGTACTTC	CASSLEGVQETQYF
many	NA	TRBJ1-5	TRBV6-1	TGTGCCAGCAGTGAAGTTGGCAATCAGCCCCAGCATTTT	CASSEVGNQPQHF
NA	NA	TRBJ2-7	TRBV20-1	TGCAGTGTTGGGACCGTCGGCTACGAGCAGTACTTC	CSVGTVGYEQYF
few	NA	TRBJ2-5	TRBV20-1	TGCAGTGCTAGGGGGGTAAACCAAGAGACCCAGTACTTC	CSARGVNQETQYF
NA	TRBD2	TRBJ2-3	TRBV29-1	TGCAGCGTTGAAGTGGGGCCTCGGACTAGCGGGAGCGTCATCGAAGTCACGCAGTATTTT	CSVEVGPRTSGSVIEVTQYF
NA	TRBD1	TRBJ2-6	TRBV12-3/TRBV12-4	TGTGCCAGCAGTAAGGACAGGGTCTACGGGGCCAACGTCCTGACTTTC	CASSKDRVYGANVLTF
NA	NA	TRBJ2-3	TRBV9	TGTGCCAGCAGCGTAGCGGAGGAACCAGATACGCAGTATTTT	CASSVAEEPDTQYF
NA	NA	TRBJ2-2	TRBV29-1	TGCAGCGTTGATCGGGGTAGCACCGGGGAGCTGTTTTTT	CSVDRGSTGELFF
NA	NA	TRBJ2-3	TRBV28	TGTGCCAGCAGTCCCCGGTCAGGACTGGGTCTGACAGATACGCAGTATTTT	CASSPRSGLGLTDTQYF
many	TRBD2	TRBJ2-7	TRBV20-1	TGCAGTGCTAGAGATCGCGGCGGGAGCTCCTACGAGCAGTACTTC	CSARDRGGSSYEQYF
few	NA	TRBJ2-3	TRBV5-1	TGCGCCAGCAGCTTGGGAATAGCGTTCGGCACAGATACGCAGTATTTT	CASSLGIAFGTDTQYF
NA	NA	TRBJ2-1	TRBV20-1	TGCAGTGCCGCACTGGACAATGAGCAGTTCTTC	CSAALDNEQFF
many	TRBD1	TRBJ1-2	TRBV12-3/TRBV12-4	TGTGCCAGCAGGGAATCAGGGGGCCTGGGCTACACCTTC	CASRESGGLGYTF
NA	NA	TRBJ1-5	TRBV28	TGTGCCAGCAGTCCCGACGGGTTGGGGGATCAGCCCCAGCATTTT	CASSPDGLGDQPQHF
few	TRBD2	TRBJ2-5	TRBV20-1	TGCAGTGCTAGTGGGTCATGGACTAGCGGGAGAGAGACCCAGTACTTC	CSASGSWTSGRETQYF
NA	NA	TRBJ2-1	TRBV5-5	TGTGCCAGCAGCTTGGCCTCGGCTAGCCACAATGAGCAGTTCTTC	CASSLASASHNEQFF
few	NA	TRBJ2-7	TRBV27	TGTGCCAGCAGTCCGGATTCAGGCCGATTCGAGCAGTACTTC	CASSPDSGRFEQYF
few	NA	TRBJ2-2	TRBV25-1	TGTGCCAGCAGTCCCTGGGCCGGGGAGCTGTTTTTT	CASSPWAGELFF
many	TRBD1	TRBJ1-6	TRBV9	TGTGCCAGCAGCAAACAGGGGGCCTCCTATAATTCACCCCTCCACTTT	CASSKQGASYNSPLHF
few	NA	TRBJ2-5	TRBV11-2	TGTGCCAGCAGCTCTACCGGGGCGTGGGAGACCCAGTACTTC	CASSSTGAWETQYF
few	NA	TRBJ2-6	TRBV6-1	TGTGCCAGCAGTCAACTACCCGCGTCGGGGGCCAACGTCCTGACTTTC	CASSQLPASGANVLTF
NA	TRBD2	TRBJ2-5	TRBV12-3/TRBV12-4	TGTGCCAGCAGTTTAGCAAAAAAACATTCGGGACTAGCGGTACAAGAGACCCAGTACTTC	CASSLAKKHSGLAVQETQYF
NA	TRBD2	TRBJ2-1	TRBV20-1	TGCAGTGCTAGACATAGCGGGAAATCCTACAATGAGCAGTTCTTC	CSARHSGKSYNEQFF
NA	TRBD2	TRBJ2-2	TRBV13	TGTGCCAGCAGCCCTAAGGGCCCCGGGACTACCCTCACCGGGGAGCTGTTTTTT	CASSPKGPGTTLTGELFF
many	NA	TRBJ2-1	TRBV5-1	TGCGCCAGCAGCTTGGTGGCAGGGCGAAATGAGCAGTTCTTC	CASSLVAGRNEQFF